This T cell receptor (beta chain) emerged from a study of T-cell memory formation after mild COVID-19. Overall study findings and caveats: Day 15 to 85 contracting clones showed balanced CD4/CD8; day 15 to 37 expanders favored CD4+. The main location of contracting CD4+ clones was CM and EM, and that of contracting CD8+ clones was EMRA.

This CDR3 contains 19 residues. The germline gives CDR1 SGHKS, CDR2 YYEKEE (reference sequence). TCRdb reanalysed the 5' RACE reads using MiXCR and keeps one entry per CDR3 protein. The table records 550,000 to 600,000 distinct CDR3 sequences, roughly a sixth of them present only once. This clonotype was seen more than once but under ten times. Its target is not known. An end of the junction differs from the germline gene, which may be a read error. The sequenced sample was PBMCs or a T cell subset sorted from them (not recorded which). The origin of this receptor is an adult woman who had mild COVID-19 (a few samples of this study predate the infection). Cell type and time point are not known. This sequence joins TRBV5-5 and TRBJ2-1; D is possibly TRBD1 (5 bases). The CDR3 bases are TGTGCCAGCAGCCCAGACAGCTCGTCCAACGTAAAGTTTTGGTCCTATAAGATCTTC. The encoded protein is CASSPDSSSNVKFWSYKIF.